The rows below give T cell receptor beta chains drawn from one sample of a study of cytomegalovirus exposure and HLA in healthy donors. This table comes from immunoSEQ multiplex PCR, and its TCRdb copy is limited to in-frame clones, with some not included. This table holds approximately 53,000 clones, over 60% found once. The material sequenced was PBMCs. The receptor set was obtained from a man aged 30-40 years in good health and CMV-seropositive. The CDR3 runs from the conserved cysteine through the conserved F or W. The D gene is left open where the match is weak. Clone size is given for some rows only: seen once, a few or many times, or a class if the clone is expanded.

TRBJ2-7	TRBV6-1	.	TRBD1	TGTGCCAGCAGTTGGCCGGGACAGAGTTACGAGCAGTACTTC	CASSWPGQSYEQYF
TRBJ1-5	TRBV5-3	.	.	TGTGCCAGAAGCTTTCAGTCAGGGGACGATCAGCCCCAGCATTTT	CARSFQSGDDQPQHF
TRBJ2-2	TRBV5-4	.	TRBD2	TGTGCCAGCAGCCCGGGACTAGCGGGGGGACACACCGGGGAGCTGTTTTTT	CASSPGLAGGHTGELFF
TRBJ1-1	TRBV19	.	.	TGTGCCAGTAGTATAACACAGGGAAGTCCTGAAGCTTTCTTT	CASSITQGSPEAFF
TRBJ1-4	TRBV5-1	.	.	TGCGCCAGCAGCTTGGGTACACAGGGCGGATCCGAAAAACTGTTTTTT	CASSLGTQGGSEKLFF
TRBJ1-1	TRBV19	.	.	TGTGCCAGTTCGCCCGGGACATGGCACACTGAAGCTTTCTTT	CASSPGTWHTEAFF
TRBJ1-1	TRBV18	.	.	TGTGCCACACGGGAGGGGCAGGTGAACACTGAAGCTTTCTTT	CATREGQVNTEAFF
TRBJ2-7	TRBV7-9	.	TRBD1	TGTGCCAGCAGCTTTGGACAGGGGAAAGGCTCCTACGAGCAGTACTTC	CASSFGQGKGSYEQYF
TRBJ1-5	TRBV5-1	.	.	TGCGCCAGCAGCTTGTTCGGGGATCAGCCCCAGCATTTT	CASSLFGDQPQHF
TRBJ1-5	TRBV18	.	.	TGTGCCAGCTCACCAGGACAGAATCAGCCCCAGCATTTT	CASSPGQNQPQHF
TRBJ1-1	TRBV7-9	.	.	TGTGCCAGCAGCTTGCTTACAGGGAGCCCGAACACTGAAGCTTTCTTT	CASSLLTGSPNTEAFF
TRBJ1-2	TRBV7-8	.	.	TGTGCCAGCAGCTTAGAGGACAGCCCCGGGAACTATGGCTACACCTTC	CASSLEDSPGNYGYTF
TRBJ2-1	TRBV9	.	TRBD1	TGTGCCAGCAGCACCTCACCCGGGACAGGTGGGGCCAATGAGCAGTTCTTC	CASSTSPGTGGANEQFF
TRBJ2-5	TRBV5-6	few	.	TGTGCCAGCAGCTTGACGGGGGACAGCAATCAAGAGACCCAGTACTTC	CASSLTGDSNQETQYF
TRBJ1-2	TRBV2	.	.	TGTGCCAGCCACGCCCTCGGACTCATTACGGACAGCGTCTATGGCTACACCTTC	CASHALGLITDSVYGYTF
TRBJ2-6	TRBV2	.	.	TGTGCCAGCAGTGGGCCCTCTGGGGCCAACGTCCTGACTTTC	CASSGPSGANVLTF
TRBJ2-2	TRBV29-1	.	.	TGCAGCGTTGTTGTGGGGCCGAACACCGGGGAGCTGTTTTTT	CSVVVGPNTGELFF
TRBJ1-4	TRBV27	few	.	TGTGCCAGCAGTCATCGATGGACAATGAATGAAAAACTGTTTTTT	CASSHRWTMNEKLFF
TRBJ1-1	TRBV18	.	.	TGTGCCAGCTCACCACCGAGGGCTTCGATACCTGAAGCTTTCTTT	CASSPPRASIPEAFF
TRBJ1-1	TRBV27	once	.	TGTGCCAGCACTCTAAGCGGAGGGGTCAGCGGCACTGAAGCTTTCTTT	CASTLSGGVSGTEAFF
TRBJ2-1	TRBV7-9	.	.	TGTTCCAGCAGCTTGGTCAGAAGCAATGAGCAGTTCTTC	CSSSLVRSNEQFF
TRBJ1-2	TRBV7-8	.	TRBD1	TGTGCCAGCAGCTTATGGACAGGGACGATAGCTAACTATGGCTACACCTTC	CASSLWTGTIANYGYTF
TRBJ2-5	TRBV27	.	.	TGTGCCAGCAGTTTATTAGCCCAAGAGACCCAGTACTTC	CASSLLAQETQYF
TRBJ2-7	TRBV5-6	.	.	TGTGCCAGCAGCCGGACAGTCTACGAGCAGTACTTC	CASSRTVYEQYF